These 15 T cell receptor beta chains came from one sample sequenced in a study of CD8+ T cells in alopecia areata. Once RNA had been extracted, it was reverse transcribed into cDNA to act as the sequencing template. Repertoires were generated with immunoSEQ multiplex PCR, while TCRdb's copy carries only in-frame clones and drops some. The data contain approximately 180,000 clones, 50% to 60% of them singletons. The specimen was CD4+ T cells sorted from blood, collected at week 0. These TCRs come from a human donor with alopecia areata.

The chain couples TRBV7-9 to TRBJ2-1; D is unresolved. With 2 bases removed from V and 5 bases from J, the gap between germline ends came to 4 bases. The CDR3 covers 12 residues. CDR1 and CDR2 from the germline V gene are SEHNR and FQNEAQ (reference sequence). CDR3 region: CASSLPDNEQFF. Here the CDR3 DNA reads TGTGCCAGCAGCTTACCCGACAATGAGCAGTTCTTC.

This clone showed up just a few times. The CDR3 loop is CASSPPGAGGRNEQFF. Here the CDR3 DNA reads TGTGCCAGCTCACCACCGGGAGCGGGGGGCCGAAATGAGCAGTTCTTC. This sequence joins TRBV18 and TRBJ2-1; 9 nucleotides line up with TRBD2. Germline lookup yields CDR1 KGHSH and CDR2 LQKENI. V was pared by 0 bases and J by 7 bases, with 7 bases of the junction left unmatched. The CDR3 spans 16 residues.

This rearrangement joins TRBV30 to TRBJ2-5; D uncertain. The CDR3 is made up of 11 amino acids. The ends were cut back, 1 base at V and 5 bases at J, with 5 bases in the middle. The germline V gene encodes CDR1 GTSNPN and CDR2 SVGIG (reference sequence). CDR3 nucleotide sequence: TGTGCCTGGAGTGGACGGGAGACCCAGTACTTC. Encoded protein: CAWSGRETQYF.

The chain couples TRBV30 to TRBJ1-2; D gene uncertain. Germline V CDR1 and CDR2: GTSNPN, SVGIG (reference sequence). V dropped 2 bases and J dropped 9 bases, with 19 bases sitting between them. This CDR3 region has 14 residues. The CDR3: CAWSSPAWPGSYTF. CDR3 nucleotides: TGTGCCTGGAGTAGTCCCGCTTGGCCGGGTAGCTACACCTTC.

This clone was detected only a few times. V and J are TRBV7-2 and TRBJ1-2; D unclear. Trimming pared 1 base from V and 4 bases from J, leaving 4 bases between. The CDR3 has 12 amino acids. CDR1 is SGHTA and CDR2 is FQGNSA in the germline V gene. The CDR3 reads CASSLVLYGYTF. In DNA form, the CDR3 reads TGTGCCAGCAGCTTAGTTCTCTATGGCTACACCTTC.

This clone was recorded a few times. The rearrangement uses TRBV6-6 and TRBJ2-5, with D hard to call. There are 14 residues in the CDR3. V gave up 3 bases and J gave up 3 bases, with 11 bases separating them. CDR1 and CDR2 (germline): MNHNY, SVGAGI (reference sequence). The CDR3 DNA follows: TGTGCCAGCAGTTATGGTTTGCGGAAAGAGACCCAGTACTTC. Its translation is CASSYGLRKETQYF.

This clone was counted between two and nine times. The chain is built from TRBV7-9 and TRBJ1-2; D is unresolved. The germline gives CDR1 SEHNR, CDR2 FQNEAQ (reference sequence). With 4 bases removed from V and 6 bases from J, the gap between germline ends came to 15 bases. The CDR3 contains 14 residues. CDR3 sequence reads: CASSSFGSGDGYTF. CDR3 in DNA: TGTGCCAGCAGCTCCTTCGGATCCGGGGATGGCTACACCTTC.

The V call is TRBV6-5, the J call TRBJ2-7, with D perhaps matching TRBD1 (6 bases). V was trimmed by 6 bases and J by 7 bases, leaving 19 bases between them. In germline, CDR1 is MNHEY, CDR2 SVGAGI. CDR3 length: 14 amino acids. The CDR3 sequence: CASRSFGRGQEQYF. The CDR3 coding sequence is TGTGCCAGCAGATCCTTTGGACGGGGACAAGAGCAGTACTTC.

The chain joins TRBV5-1 to TRBJ1-2; 7 bases are shared with TRBD1. The J segment lost 8 bases and the V segment lost 0 bases, leaving 10 bases of the junction unmatched. The CDR3 runs 15 residues. CDR1 and CDR2 (germline): SGHRS, YFSETQ. The CDR3 DNA reads as TGCGCCAGCAGCTTGGACCCAAACACAGGGGAAGGCTACACCTTC. It encodes CASSLDPNTGEGYTF.

CDR3 residues: CASSPGTSGHLLSTDTQYF. The CDR3 nucleotides read TGTGCCAGCTCACCAGGGACTAGCGGGCACCTCCTAAGCACAGATACGCAGTATTTT. The chain recombines TRBV18 with TRBJ2-3; 12 bases line up with TRBD2. The J segment lost 0 bases and the V segment lost 2 bases, leaving 9 bases of the junction unmatched. CDR3 size: 19 residues. Germline V gene sequence: CDR1 KGHSH, CDR2 LQKENI.

The chain is built from TRBV10-3 and TRBJ2-6; D is possibly TRBD1 or TRBD2 (5 bases each). Trimming removed 8 bases at V and 0 bases at J, with 14 bases between. Germline CDR1 reads ENHRY; CDR2 reads SYGVKD. The CDR3 extends over 16 amino acids. CDR3 nucleotides: TGTGCCATCGGGGGTGGCAGCGGCTCTGGGGCCAACGTCCTGACTTTC. It codes for CAIGGGSGSGANVLTF.

The chain joins TRBV10-2 to TRBJ1-2; D gene unclear. V lost 7 bases and J lost 6, with 3 bases in between. CDR1 is WSHSY and CDR2 is SAAADI in the germline V gene. The CDR3 loop spans 9 amino acids. CDR3 amino acids: CASKDGYTF. The DNA of the CDR3 is TGCGCCAGCAAGGATGGCTACACCTTC.

This clone was counted between two and nine times. V is TRBV29-1 and J is TRBJ1-1; D may be TRBD1 (5 bases). Germline assignment: CDR1 SQVTM and CDR2 ANQGSEA. CDR3 length: 13 amino acids. Trimming cost V 8 bases and J 4 bases, with 17 bases left between them. The CDR3 spells CSTRQGGVTEAFF. CDR3 in DNA: TGCAGCACCCGTCAGGGAGGAGTCACTGAAGCTTTCTTT.

This chain links TRBV4-1 with TRBJ2-7, with D hard to call. This CDR3 spans 14 amino acids. Germline V CDR1 and CDR2: MGHRA, YSYEKL. V was clipped by 1 base and J by 3 bases, with 10 bases between them. CDR3 sequence: CASSQVLAVYEQYF. CDR3 coding DNA: TGCGCCAGCAGCCAAGTTTTGGCCGTCTACGAGCAGTACTTC.

The J gene is TRBJ2-6, the V gene TRBV7-8; D is unclear. Trimming removed 5 bases from V and 1 base from J, with 9 bases in between. The CDR3 consists of 15 residues. The germline CDR1 and CDR2 sequences are SGHVS and FQNEAQ. This CDR3 reads CASSPGGSGANVLTF. The CDR3 bases are TGTGCCAGCAGCCCTGGTGGGTCTGGGGCCAACGTCCTGACTTTC.